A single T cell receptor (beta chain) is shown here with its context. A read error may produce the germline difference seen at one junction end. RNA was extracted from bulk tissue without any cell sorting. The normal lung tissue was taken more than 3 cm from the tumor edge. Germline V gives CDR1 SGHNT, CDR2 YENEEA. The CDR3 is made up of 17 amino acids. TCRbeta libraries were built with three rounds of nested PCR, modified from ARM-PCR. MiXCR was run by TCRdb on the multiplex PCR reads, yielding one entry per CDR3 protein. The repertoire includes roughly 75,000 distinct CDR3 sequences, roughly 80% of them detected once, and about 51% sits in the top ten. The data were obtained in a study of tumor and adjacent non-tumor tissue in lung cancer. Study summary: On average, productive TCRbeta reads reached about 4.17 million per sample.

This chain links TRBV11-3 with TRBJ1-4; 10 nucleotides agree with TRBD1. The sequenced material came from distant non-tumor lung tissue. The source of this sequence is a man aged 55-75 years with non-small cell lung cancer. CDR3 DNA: TGTGCCAGCAGCCTATCGGGACAGGGGATCACTAATGAAAGACTGTTTTTT. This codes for CASSLSGQGITNERLFF.